The T cell receptor (beta chain) under discussion was sequenced for a study of response to subunit inactivated influenza vaccine. V was pared by 3 bases and J by 2 bases, with 8 bases between. Germline V CDR1 and CDR2: SGHTA, FQGNSA. This CDR3 is 13 amino acids long. Points from the study as a whole: The authors put forward the suggestion that each seasonal influenza vaccination may bring in only a limited number of new T cells.

This clonotype was counted ten times or more. Its target is unknown. Each CDR3 protein is one row after TCRdb ran MiXCR on the RT-PCR reads. The data contain 650,000 or so distinct CDR3 sequences, around 13% of them seen just once; the ten biggest clones take up 7.5% to 8%. Material: PBMCs from blood, obtained 14 to 15 days before vaccination. The origin of this receptor is a man aged 45-65 years who received an inactivated influenza vaccine. The genes are TRBV7-2 and TRBJ2-7; weak D call: TRBD1 (5 bases). CDR3 sequence reads: CASSLRQTYEQYF. The CDR3 DNA sequence: TGTGCCAGCAGCTTGAGACAGACCTACGAGCAGTACTTC.